This TCR beta chain was retrieved from a study of vaccination effects on CD4 cells after COVID-19. Overall study: Sequencing was preceded by expansion of antigen-specific CD4+ T cells with viral peptide pools in the ViraFEST assay.

For this clone: Its antigen is currently unknown.

When less than 11 days of culture had elapsed, CD4+ T cells were isolated. Subjects were given two BNT162b2 or mRNA-1273 vaccine doses. Nobody among the vaccine recipients had prior SARS-CoV-2 infection (nucleocapsid antibodies were negative). Here immunoSEQ multiplex PCR was the method, and the copy in TCRdb shows in-frame clones only, minus some. The data hold around 66,000 clones, with about 67% observed a single time. This material consisted of CD4+ T cells from PBMCs cultured without peptide, taken after COVID-19 vaccination. This clonotype originated in a human donor who received a COVID-19 vaccine.

The CDR3 loop is CATSRDLGGFTEAFF. In DNA form, the CDR3 reads TGTGCCACCAGCAGAGATCTTGGGGGTTTCACTGAAGCTTTCTTT. The chain joins TRBV15 to TRBJ1-1; TRBD1 might be the D (5 bases). Germline-derived CDR1 and CDR2 are LNHNV and YYDKDF (reference sequence). This CDR3 is 15 amino acids long. Between the trimmed V and J ends, which lost 0 bases and 4 bases, there was a span of 12 bases.